Shown below are 4 T cell receptor beta chains from a single sample sequenced in a study of beta chain features in type 1 diabetes. TCRB transcripts that were expressed got sequenced, as all of the isolated RNA had been reverse transcribed. Profiling relied on immunoSEQ multiplex PCR, and the TCRdb table lists in-frame clones only, not all of them. The sample has under 800,000 clones, about 14% seen once. The sequencing input was naive CD4+ T cells from blood. The receptors come from a man aged 18 to 35 in good health.

Details on this clone: Other nucleotide sequences from this sample produce the same CDR3. The chain employs TRBV5-6 and TRBJ1-5; a possible D gene is TRBD1 (5 bases). This CDR3 spans 13 amino acids. The V and J ends lost 0 bases and 4 bases respectively, with 5 bases between them. CDR1 and CDR2 (germline): SGHDT, YYEEEE. Here the CDR3 DNA reads TGTGCCAGCAGCTTGGCAGGGAATCAGCCCCAGCATTTT. Protein: CASSLAGNQPQHF.

V usage is TRBV29-1 and J usage is TRBJ2-7, with D perhaps assigned TRBD1 or TRBD2 (6 bases each). Germline values: CDR1 SQVTM, CDR2 ANQGSEA. V was shortened by 5 bases and J by 4 bases, with 12 bases between the two germline ends. CDR3 length equals 12 residues. The CDR3 DNA follows: TGCAGCGTTTCGACGGGGGCATACGAGCAGTACTTC. Translation gives CSVSTGAYEQYF.

This clone has just a few counts. This rearrangement joins TRBV28 to TRBJ2-1; 10 nucleotides line up with TRBD2. V gave up 2 bases and J gave up 8 bases; unmatched junction bases: 6. The CDR3 sequence is 15 residues long. Looked up from germline, CDR1 is MDHEN and CDR2 is SYDVKM. CDR3 nucleotide sequence: TGTGCCAGCAGTTTAAGGGCTAGCGGGGGCGATGAGCAGTTCTTC. It specifies CASSLRASGGDEQFF.

This clone was found a few times. The chain joins TRBV5-4 to TRBJ1-1; 7 bases are shared with TRBD1. This CDR3 comprises 15 residues. In germline, CDR1 is SGHNT, CDR2 YYREEE (reference sequence). The ends lost 0 bases at V and 2 bases at J; junction bases unmatched: 4. The CDR3 spells CASSLARGSNTEAFF. The CDR3 coding sequence is TGTGCCAGCAGCTTGGCCAGGGGGAGTAACACTGAAGCTTTCTTT.